This T cell receptor (beta chain) originates from a study of CD8+CD57+ T cells in acquired aplastic anemia. This clonotype was seen at least ten times. Germline assignment: CDR1 SGHNT and CDR2 YYREEE (reference sequence). This CDR3 comprises 15 residues. Trimming took off 2 bases at V and 5 bases at J, with 13 bases between the two ends. It was genomic DNA that served as the template for profiling TCR beta VDJ and CDR3. TCRdb fed the reads into MiXCR, producing one record per CDR3 protein. The sample lists over 100,000 distinct CDR3 sequences; less than 45% were seen once. This receptor was obtained from a human donor in good health, serving as a control. Sequencing was done on a sample of sorted CD4+, CD8+, or CD8+CD57+ T cells (not recorded which) from PBMCs. The chain is built from TRBV5-4 and TRBJ2-2; perhaps D is TRBD1 or TRBD2 (5 bases each). Here the CDR3 DNA reads TGTGCCAGCAGCTTTACAGGTCGCGGGACCGGGGAGCTGTTTTTT. This sequence encodes CASSFTGRGTGELFF.